What follows are 7 T cell receptor beta chains derived from one specimen sequenced in a study of OX40 agonist ivuxolimab in advanced cancers. Produced via immunoSEQ multiplex PCR; TCRdb's table is partial and in-frame only. Among over 55,000 clones listed, roughly 87% were seen once. Sample: CD4+ or CD8+ T cells sorted from blood, taken in a trial of the OX40 agonist ivuxolimab. All receptors derive from an adult with an advanced solid tumor such as melanoma, head and neck, liver or kidney cancer.

This chain joins TRBV4-2 and TRBJ1-1, with 7 bases matching TRBD1. V dropped 0 bases and J dropped 11; count of bases not matched to a gene: 9. The CDR3 is 14 residues long. Germline values: CDR1 LGHNA, CDR2 YNFKEQ. CDR3 in DNA: TGTGCCAGCAGCCAAGAAATCCCGACAGGGCCCGCTTTCTTT. Residues: CASSQEIPTGPAFF.

This chain uses TRBV7-9 with TRBJ1-2; D remains ambiguous. Trimming shortened V by 1 base and J by 9 bases, and 6 bases separated the two germline ends. CDR3 length: 11 amino acids. Germline loops: CDR1 SEHNR, CDR2 FQNEAQ (reference sequence). The CDR3 nucleotides are TGTGCCAGCAGCTTAGAAAGGAGCTACACCTTC. This translates into CASSLERSYTF.

The chain uses TRBV19 and TRBJ2-7; 8 nucleotides line up with TRBD1. In germline, CDR1 is LNHDA, CDR2 SQIVND (reference sequence). This CDR3 is built from 13 residues. V lost 5 bases and J lost 5; bases outside the gene matches: 5. In DNA, the CDR3 is TGTGCCAGTAGTCGCGACAGGGGCAACGAGCAGTACTTC. Its translation: CASSRDRGNEQYF.

The V gene is TRBV2, the J gene TRBJ2-3; D may be TRBD2 (6 bases). CDR1 and CDR2 from the germline V gene are SNHLY and FYNNEI. This CDR3 contains 16 residues. V lost 4 bases and J 2 bases, leaving 16 bases between the germline ends. Written as DNA, the CDR3 is TGTGCCAGCAGTGGACTAGTCCCACCCGCCACAGATACGCAGTATTTT. Amino acid sequence: CASSGLVPPATDTQYF.

J is TRBJ2-2 and V is TRBV7-9; 8 bases agree with TRBD2. The CDR3 runs 16 residues. Germline loops: CDR1 SEHNR, CDR2 FQNEAQ (reference sequence). The ends lost 5 bases at V and 0 bases at J; junction bases unmatched: 5. CDR3: CASSNGLAPNTGELFF. The CDR3 region has the DNA TGTGCCAGCAGCAACGGACTAGCTCCGAACACCGGGGAGCTGTTTTTT. The full variable domain, rest sourced from reference TRBV7-9 and TRBJ2-2, is DTGVSQNPRHKITKRGQNVTFRCDPISEHNRLYWYRQTLGQGPEFLTYFQNEAQLEKSRLLSDRFSAERPKGSFSTLEIQRTEQGDSAMYLCASSNGLAPNTGELFFGEGSRLTVL.

The chain combines TRBV6-1 with TRBJ1-2, with TRBD1 matching over 8 bases. The V gene's germline CDR1 is MNHNS and CDR2 SASEGT. This CDR3 contains 12 residues. V trimming: 6 bases; J trimming: 8 bases; junction bases outside the gene matches: 5. CDR3 DNA sequence: TGTGCCAGCAGGCGGGACAGGTGGGGCTACACCTTC. Translation: CASRRDRWGYTF.

This chain joins TRBV4-1 and TRBJ2-5; D is unresolved. Germline loops: CDR1 MGHRA, CDR2 YSYEKL. The CDR3 spans 15 residues. V was cut by 2 bases and J by 2 bases, with 12 bases left in between. The CDR3 protein is CASSQSQQEQETQYF. The CDR3 DNA follows: TGCGCCAGCAGCCAAAGTCAGCAGGAGCAAGAGACCCAGTACTTC.